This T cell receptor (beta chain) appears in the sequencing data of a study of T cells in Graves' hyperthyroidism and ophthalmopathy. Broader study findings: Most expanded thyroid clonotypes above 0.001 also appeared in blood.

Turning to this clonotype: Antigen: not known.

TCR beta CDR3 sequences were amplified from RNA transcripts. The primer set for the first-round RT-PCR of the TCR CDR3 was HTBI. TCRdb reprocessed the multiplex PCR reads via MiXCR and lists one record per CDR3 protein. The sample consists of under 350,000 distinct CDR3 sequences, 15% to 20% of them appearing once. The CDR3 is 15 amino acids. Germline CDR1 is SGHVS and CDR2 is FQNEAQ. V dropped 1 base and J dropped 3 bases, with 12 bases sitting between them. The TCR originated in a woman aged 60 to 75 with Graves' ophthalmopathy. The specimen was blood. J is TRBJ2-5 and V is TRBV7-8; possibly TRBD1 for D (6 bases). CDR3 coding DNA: TGTGCCAGCAGCTTAGGAGGCAGGACAGAAGAGACCCAGTACTTC. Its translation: CASSLGGRTEETQYF. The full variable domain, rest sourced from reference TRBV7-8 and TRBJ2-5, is GAGVSQSPRYKVAKRGQDVALRCDPISGHVSLFWYQQALGQGPEFLTYFQNEAQLDKSGLPSDRFFAERPEGSVSTLKIQRTQQEDSAVYLCASSLGGRTEETQYFGPGTRLLVL.